A selection of T cell receptor beta chains follows, all from one sample in a study of PD-L1 blockade in urothelial cancer. The assay was immunoSEQ multiplex PCR, and TCRdb's table has in-frame clones only and misses some. Of some 41,000 clones listed, around 88% are singletons. The starting material was PBMCs, obtained around atezolizumab (anti-PD-L1) treatment. The receptors shown here come from a man older than 75 with urothelial cancer. CDR3s include the opening cysteine and the closing phenylalanine or tryptophan. A D gene is named only where the DNA matches it firmly. Only some rows state a clone size, as once, few, many or a class for expanded clones.

d_gene,v_gene,j_gene,abundance,CDR3nt,CDR3aa
TRBD2,TRBV5-1,TRBJ2-1,NA,TGCGCCAGCAGCTTTGGGGGAGGGGAGCAGTTCTTC,CASSFGGGEQFF
NA,TRBV7-8,TRBJ1-3,NA,TGTGCCAGCAGCTTATCGGGGGGACTGGGAAACACCATATATTTT,CASSLSGGLGNTIYF
TRBD2,TRBV6-6,TRBJ2-2,NA,TGTGCCAGCAGTTACTCGGCGGGGGGGAACACCGGGGAGCTGTTTTTT,CASSYSAGGNTGELFF
NA,TRBV6-4,TRBJ2-6,NA,TGTGCCAGCAGTGAACAGGAGGGTGGGGCCAACGTCCTGACTTTC,CASSEQEGGANVLTF
TRBD1,TRBV7-9,TRBJ2-1,few,TGTGCCAGCAGCTCGTGGGACAGGGGTAAAAATGAGCAGTTCTTC,CASSSWDRGKNEQFF
TRBD2,TRBV7-2,TRBJ2-5,NA,TGTGCCAGCAGCTTTGGGGGACTAAATTCAGAGACCCAGTACTTC,CASSFGGLNSETQYF
TRBD2,TRBV5-1,TRBJ2-3,NA,TGCGCCAGCAGCTTTCCCCGCGGACTAGCGGGAGCCTCCAGCACAGATACGCAGTATTTT,CASSFPRGLAGASSTDTQYF
NA,TRBV5-6,TRBJ1-1,NA,TGTGCCAGCAGCTTGAGTGGACTTAAGATAGTACGAGCCGCTTTCTTT,CASSLSGLKIVRAAFF
TRBD2,TRBV28,TRBJ2-1,NA,TGTGCCAGCAGTGACCCCAGCGGGACGCCTTACAATGAGCAGTTCTTC,CASSDPSGTPYNEQFF
NA,TRBV5-5,TRBJ2-7,NA,TGTGCCAGCAGCTTGCCTCCACTTAACTACGAGCAGTACTTC,CASSLPPLNYEQYF
TRBD1,TRBV29-1,TRBJ2-3,NA,TGCAGCGTAGAAACAGGGGGTGCAGATACGCAGTATTTT,CSVETGGADTQYF
TRBD1,TRBV10-1,TRBJ2-7,few,TGCGCCAGCGCGAAACAGGGGTCCTACGAGCAGTACTTC,CASAKQGSYEQYF
NA,TRBV9,TRBJ2-2,NA,TGTGCCAGCAGCGTAGTAGGGCAGGGCACCGGGGAGCTGTTTTTT,CASSVVGQGTGELFF
NA,TRBV5-1,TRBJ2-5,NA,TGCGCCAGCAGTGGAGGGGGCCGAGAGACCCAGTACTTC,CASSGGGRETQYF
TRBD1,TRBV5-6,TRBJ1-2,NA,TGTGCCAGCAGCTTCTTCAACAGGGGCTCCTATGGAGGCTACACCTTC,CASSFFNRGSYGGYTF
NA,TRBV9,TRBJ2-4,NA,TGTGCCAGCAGCGTAGATCCCGGAGCCCAAGGAGCCAAAAACATTCAGTACTTC,CASSVDPGAQGAKNIQYF
NA,TRBV20-1,TRBJ1-1,few,TGCAGTGCTAGCAGGGACACTGAAGCTTTCTTT,CSASRDTEAFF
NA,TRBV30,TRBJ2-7,NA,TGTGCCTGGAGGTACCGTGGGCTCGGAAGCTTCGAGCAGTACTTC,CAWRYRGLGSFEQYF
TRBD2,TRBV30,TRBJ2-7,NA,TGTGCCTGGAGTGTACGGGGGACTAGCGCCGACGAGCAGTACTTC,CAWSVRGTSADEQYF
TRBD2,TRBV4-1,TRBJ2-7,NA,TGCGCCAGCAGCCAAGACGGAGCGGGAACAAACTACGAGCAGTACTTC,CASSQDGAGTNYEQYF
TRBD2,TRBV5-1,TRBJ2-3,NA,TGCGCCAGCAGCTCCGGCGCGGGAGGGAGGGCAGATACGCAGTATTTT,CASSSGAGGRADTQYF
TRBD1,TRBV2,TRBJ2-1,NA,TGTGCCAGCGATGACAGGGGGTACAATGAGCAGTTCTTC,CASDDRGYNEQFF
TRBD1,TRBV6-1,TRBJ1-2,NA,TGTGCCGGTAGACAGGGGGTCCTCTATGGCTACACCTTC,CAGRQGVLYGYTF
TRBD2,TRBV6-1,TRBJ2-1,NA,TGTGCCAGCAAGGCGGGAGGGTACAATGAGCAGTTCTTC,CASKAGGYNEQFF
NA,TRBV19,TRBJ1-1,NA,TGTGCCAGTAGTAATAGGCCTAACTCCAGGGTATACACTGAAGCTTTCTTT,CASSNRPNSRVYTEAFF
TRBD1,TRBV6-5,TRBJ1-5,NA,TGTGCCAGCAGCCGGGACAGCAGGCAGCCCCAGCATTTT,CASSRDSRQPQHF
TRBD1,TRBV2,TRBJ2-7,once,TGTGCCAGCAGTGCTGGGACAGGCTACGAGCAGTACTTC,CASSAGTGYEQYF
NA,TRBV2,TRBJ2-3,NA,TGTGCCAGCAGTAGCGGGAGCACAGATACGCAGTATTTT,CASSSGSTDTQYF
TRBD1,TRBV7-7,TRBJ2-2,once,TGTGCCAGCAGCTCCCGGACAGGGGGATCGGCCGGGGAGCTGTTTTTT,CASSSRTGGSAGELFF
NA,TRBV28,TRBJ2-1,NA,TGTGCCAGCAGTACCTTCAGGTCTTCGCAGGGCCTACGAGAGCAGTTCTTC,CASSTFRSSQGLREQFF
NA,TRBV29-1,TRBJ1-5,few,TGCAGCGTCGCTATGACAGAAAATCAGCCCCAGCATTTT,CSVAMTENQPQHF
NA,TRBV2,TRBJ2-1,NA,TGTGCCAGCAGTTACCCCCTCGGCAGGGACTCGGGCAATGAGCAGTTCTTC,CASSYPLGRDSGNEQFF
NA,TRBV5-1,TRBJ1-4,NA,TGCGCCAGCAGCTTGAGGGCGGGGAATGAAAAACTGTTTTTT,CASSLRAGNEKLFF
NA,TRBV28,TRBJ1-4,NA,TGTGCCAGCAGGTTGACAGGCTCTAATGAAAAACTGTTTTTT,CASRLTGSNEKLFF
NA,TRBV30,TRBJ2-1,NA,TGTGCCTGGAGCGCAGGTCGCTACCCAACCTATAACAATGAGCAGTTCTTC,CAWSAGRYPTYNNEQFF
NA,TRBV9,TRBJ2-3,NA,TGTGCCAGCAGCTTCCGGGGCACAGATACGCAGTATTTT,CASSFRGTDTQYF
TRBD1,TRBV7-9,TRBJ2-7,NA,TGTGCCAGCAGCTCAACAGGGGTATCCTACGAGCAGTACTTC,CASSSTGVSYEQYF
NA,TRBV9,TRBJ2-3,NA,TGTGCCAGCAGCGTAGGGCGGTCTGTTACAGATACGCAGTATTTT,CASSVGRSVTDTQYF
TRBD1,TRBV5-1,TRBJ2-5,NA,TGCGCCAGCAGCTTGGGGGACAGGGGAGAGACCCAGTACTTC,CASSLGDRGETQYF